What follows are 25 T cell receptor beta chains derived from one specimen sequenced in a study of OX40 agonist ivuxolimab in advanced cancers. Profiling relied on immunoSEQ multiplex PCR, and the TCRdb table lists in-frame clones only, not all of them. Here the sample spans 65,000 to 95,000 clones, less than 95% being singletons. The starting material was CD4+ or CD8+ T cells sorted from blood, obtained in a trial of the OX40 agonist ivuxolimab. The source of these receptors is an adult with an advanced solid tumor such as melanoma, head and neck, liver or kidney cancer.

This clone was seen only a few times. J is TRBJ1-6 and V is TRBV18, with TRBD1 matching over 9 bases. With 6 bases clipped from V and 10 bases from J, the junction kept 7 bases outside the gene matches. CDR3 size: 14 residues. The germline V gene encodes CDR1 KGHSH and CDR2 LQKENI. CDR3: CASSRTGGDSPLHF. The DNA for the CDR3 is TGTGCCAGCTCCCGAACAGGGGGCGACTCACCCCTCCACTTT.

The gene calls are TRBV5-4 and TRBJ1-5, with D possibly TRBD1 on 5 matching bases. Germline values: CDR1 SGHNT, CDR2 YYREEE (reference sequence). The CDR3 extends over 14 amino acids. V was cut by 0 bases and J by 5 bases, with 9 bases left in between. CDR3 region: CASSLGGADQPQHF. The CDR3 DNA follows: TGTGCCAGCAGCTTGGGTGGGGCCGATCAGCCCCAGCATTTT.

This clone was detected a few times. The chain is built from TRBV15 and TRBJ2-6, with TRBD1 matching 8 bases. V lost 0 bases to trimming and J lost 0 bases; unmatched junction nucleotides: 4. The CDR3 length is 18 residues. Per germline, CDR1 LNHNV and CDR2 YYDKDF (reference sequence). CDR3 in amino acids: CATSREGQGSSGANVLTF. CDR3 coding DNA: TGTGCCACCAGCAGAGAAGGACAGGGAAGCTCTGGGGCCAACGTCCTGACTTTC.

This chain links TRBV10-3 with TRBJ2-2, with D unresolved. The germline V gene encodes CDR1 ENHRY and CDR2 SYGVKD. The CDR3 consists of 13 residues. Trimming stripped 7 bases from V and 3 bases from J, with 9 bases between. CDR3 loop: CAINGDYTGELFF. DNA for the CDR3: TGTGCCATCAATGGGGATTACACCGGGGAGCTGTTTTTT.

This clone has just one count. This chain links TRBV6-1 with TRBJ2-5; D not certain. The CDR3 sequence is 14 residues long. V was trimmed by 5 bases and J by 3 bases, leaving 13 bases between them. Germline V gene data show CDR1 as MNHNS and CDR2 as SASEGT. DNA for the CDR3: TGTGCCAGCAGTCCAAACGGGCCCGAAGAGACCCAGTACTTC. As protein: CASSPNGPEETQYF.

The rearrangement links TRBV7-8 to TRBJ2-7; the D gene is possibly TRBD2 (5 bases). The CDR3 length is 16 residues. CDR1 is SGHVS, CDR2 FQNEAQ, per germline. V was clipped by 6 bases and J by 0 bases, with 18 bases between them. The CDR3 DNA follows: TGTGCCAGCAGTGAGGGTTCCAGTTTCTCCTCCTACGAGCAGTACTTC. It yields the protein CASSEGSSFSSYEQYF.

The V gene is TRBV11-3, the J gene TRBJ2-1; 15 bases agree with TRBD2. The CDR3 runs 19 residues. CDR1 is SGHNT, CDR2 YENEEA, per germline. J lost 2 bases, V lost 5 bases, and 10 bases had no gene match. The CDR3 DNA reads as TGTGCCAGCAGCCCGGGCAAGGGACTAGCGGGGGGCCCCTACAATGAGCAGTTCTTC. Its protein is CASSPGKGLAGGPYNEQFF.

The chain is built from TRBV27 and TRBJ2-3; 7 positions match TRBD2. The CDR3 totals 15 residues. V lost 4 bases, J lost 8 bases, and 12 bases stayed unmatched. Germline CDR1 and CDR2: MNHEY and SMNVEV (reference sequence). The CDR3 loop is CASSSASGFRGTQYF. Written as DNA, the CDR3 is TGTGCCAGCAGTTCGGCTAGCGGATTCCGAGGTACGCAGTATTTT.

The chain recombines TRBV7-9 with TRBJ2-1, with D uncertain. Germline V gene sequence: CDR1 SEHNR, CDR2 FQNEAQ (reference sequence). The CDR3 totals 14 residues. V lost 5 bases to trimming and J lost 8 bases, with 16 bases between them. Written as DNA, the CDR3 is TGTGCCAGCAGCCAATCCTTAATTGTCCATGAGCAGTTCTTC. Translated, it gives CASSQSLIVHEQFF.

The count of this clone is one. The CDR3 is CASSSGASEGETQYF. Written as DNA, the CDR3 is TGTGCCAGCAGCTCGGGGGCTAGCGAAGGGGAGACCCAGTACTTC. The chain carries TRBV7-2 and TRBJ2-5; D could derive from TRBD1 or TRBD2 (6 bases each). CDR1 is SGHTA, CDR2 FQGNSA, per germline. V was shortened by 4 bases and J by 5 bases, with 17 bases between the two germline ends. The CDR3 covers 15 residues. Full variable domain (rest looked up from reference TRBV7-2 and TRBJ2-5): GAGVSQSPSNKVTEKGKDVELRCDPISGHTALYWYRQSLGQGLEFLIYFQGNSAPDKSGLPSDRFSAERTGGSVSTLTIQRTQQEDSAVYLCASSSGASEGETQYFGPGTRLLVL.

This clone was found a few times. This chain uses TRBV7-9 with TRBJ1-6; no clear D. The CDR3 consists of 13 residues. V was clipped by 4 bases and J by 10 bases, with 11 bases between them. Germline CDR1 is SEHNR and CDR2 is FQNEAQ (reference sequence). CDR3 sequence: CASSSYEESPLHF. For the CDR3, the DNA is TGTGCCAGCAGCTCCTACGAAGAGTCACCCCTCCACTTT.

The chain combines TRBV5-1 with TRBJ2-1; 8 bases are a match to TRBD1. The length of the CDR3 is 15 residues. Germline assignment: CDR1 SGHRS and CDR2 YFSETQ. The ends lost 4 bases at V and 0 bases at J; junction bases unmatched: 3. The CDR3 reads CASSGDRSSYNEQFF. CDR3 bases: TGCGCCAGCAGCGGGGACAGGAGCTCCTACAATGAGCAGTTCTTC.

This clone has a single count. The J gene is TRBJ2-4, the V gene TRBV19, with D unclear. V was pared by 2 bases and J by 4 bases, with 9 bases between. The CDR3 runs to 14 residues. CDR1 LNHDA and CDR2 SQIVND come from the germline V gene (reference sequence). The CDR3 DNA reads as TGTGCCAGTAGTATAAATGGCAGGAAAAACATTCAGTACTTC. Its translation is CASSINGRKNIQYF.

This clone has more than one count but fewer than ten. V is TRBV2 and J is TRBJ1-1; TRBD1 is a possible D gene (5 bases). Trimming took 4 bases from V and 1 from J, leaving 19 bases between them. The germline V gene encodes CDR1 SNHLY and CDR2 FYNNEI. The CDR3 is made up of 17 amino acids. The CDR3 spells CASSGHPGGTSNTEAFF. Here the CDR3 DNA reads TGTGCCAGCAGTGGTCACCCCGGGGGAACCTCGAACACTGAAGCTTTCTTT.

This rearrangement joins TRBV4-1 to TRBJ1-1, with 7 bases aligning to TRBD1. The CDR3 extends over 14 amino acids. The germline V gene has CDR1 MGHRA and CDR2 YSYEKL. The V segment lost 4 bases and the J segment 1 base; nucleotides outside the gene matches: 3. In DNA form, the CDR3 reads TGCGCCAGCAGCCCGCGACAGGGGAACACTGAAGCTTTCTTT. Protein product: CASSPRQGNTEAFF.

This chain connects TRBV6-1 to TRBJ2-6; TRBD1 aligns across 7 bases. Germline CDR1 and CDR2: MNHNS and SASEGT. With 2 bases clipped from V and 5 bases from J, the junction kept 9 bases outside the gene matches. The CDR3 is made up of 17 amino acids. CDR3 amino acids: CASSELGQPTRANVLTF. For the CDR3, the DNA is TGTGCCAGCAGTGAATTGGGACAGCCTACTAGGGCCAACGTCCTGACTTTC.

V is TRBV6-1 and J is TRBJ1-1, with 7 bases identical to TRBD1. Germline V CDR1 and CDR2: MNHNS, SASEGT. The CDR3 covers 15 residues. J lost 6 bases, V lost 5 bases, and 12 bases had no gene match. CDR3 region: CASSIQTGPAAEAFF. As DNA, the CDR3 is TGTGCCAGCAGTATTCAGACAGGGCCTGCGGCTGAAGCTTTCTTT.

The chain employs TRBV2 and TRBJ2-3; D is perhaps TRBD2 (7 bases). V was shortened by 4 bases and J by 5 bases, with 16 bases between the two germline ends. The CDR3 length is 15 residues. CDR1 is SNHLY, CDR2 FYNNEI, per germline. CDR3 in amino acids: CASSGSGGGGDTQYF. The DNA for the CDR3 is TGTGCCAGCAGTGGGAGCGGCGGGGGCGGAGATACGCAGTATTTT.

This chain connects TRBV19 to TRBJ2-2, with D perhaps matching TRBD1 or TRBD2 (5 bases each). In germline, CDR1 is LNHDA, CDR2 SQIVND (reference sequence). This CDR3 spans 17 amino acids. Trimming stripped 2 bases from V and 0 bases from J, with 13 bases between. This CDR3 reads CASSILVGAANTGELFF. For the CDR3, the DNA is TGTGCCAGTAGTATACTGGTCGGGGCAGCGAACACCGGGGAGCTGTTTTTT.

This chain links TRBV10-2 with TRBJ2-5; D may be TRBD2 (5 bases). V shed 0 bases and J shed 2 bases, with 7 bases lying between them. The germline V gene encodes CDR1 WSHSY and CDR2 SAAADI. This CDR3 comprises 14 residues. The CDR3 sequence: CASSESTIQETQYF. The CDR3 DNA is TGCGCCAGCAGTGAGTCGACTATTCAAGAGACCCAGTACTTC.

The chain is built from TRBV19 and TRBJ1-5; D call uncertain. This CDR3 has 14 amino acids. Germline CDR1 LNHDA, CDR2 SQIVND (reference sequence). V was clipped by 4 bases and J by 2 bases, with 9 bases between them. The CDR3 protein is CASSRGPGNQPQHF. Here the CDR3 DNA reads TGTGCCAGTAGTAGGGGTCCGGGCAATCAGCCCCAGCATTTT.

The chain carries TRBV28 and TRBJ1-1; TRBD1 agrees at 7 bases. CDR1 MDHEN and CDR2 SYDVKM come from the germline V gene. The ends lost 6 bases at V and 1 base at J; junction bases unmatched: 8. The length of the CDR3 is 15 residues. CDR3 sequence reads: CASRFTGVKNTEAFF. The CDR3 DNA reads TGTGCCAGCAGATTTACAGGGGTAAAGAACACTGAAGCTTTCTTT.

V usage is TRBV7-8 and J usage is TRBJ2-3, with TRBD1 identical over 8 bases. Germline values: CDR1 SGHVS, CDR2 FQNEAQ. The CDR3 runs 16 residues. Trimming cost V 5 bases and J 4 bases; bases outside gene matches: 11. The CDR3 DNA is TGTGCCAGCAGCCTAAGTTCAGGGGGCTCACCAGATACGCAGTATTTT. This translates into CASSLSSGGSPDTQYF.

The chain is built from TRBV11-2 and TRBJ1-2; the match to TRBD1 covers 7 bases. V gave up 4 bases and J gave up 5 bases; unmatched junction bases: 10. The CDR3 sequence is 15 residues long. CDR1 SGHAT and CDR2 FQNNGV come from the germline V gene. The CDR3 DNA is TGTGCCAGCAGCTCGATCCGGGACAGACCTTATGGCTACACCTTC. It yields the protein CASSSIRDRPYGYTF.

The CDR3 loop reads CASSWGVMGSPLHF. As DNA, the CDR3 is TGTGCCAGCAGTTGGGGGGTGATGGGGTCACCCCTCCACTTT. The rearrangement joins TRBV27 to TRBJ1-6, with a possible D match to TRBD1 (5 bases). Germline-derived CDR1 and CDR2 are MNHEY and SMNVEV (reference sequence). There are 14 residues in the CDR3. V was pared by 4 bases and J by 10 bases, with 14 bases between.